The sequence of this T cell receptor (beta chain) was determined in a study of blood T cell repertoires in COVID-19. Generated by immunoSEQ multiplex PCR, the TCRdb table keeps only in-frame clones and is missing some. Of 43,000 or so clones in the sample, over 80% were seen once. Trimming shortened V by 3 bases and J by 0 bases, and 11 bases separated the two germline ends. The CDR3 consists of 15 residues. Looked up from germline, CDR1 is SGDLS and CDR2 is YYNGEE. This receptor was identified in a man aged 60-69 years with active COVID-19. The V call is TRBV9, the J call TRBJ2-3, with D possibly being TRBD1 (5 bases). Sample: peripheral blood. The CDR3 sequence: CASSGSGFSTDTQYF. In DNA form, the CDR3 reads TGTGCCAGCAGCGGTTCAGGGTTTAGCACAGATACGCAGTATTTT.